These T cell receptor beta chains were read from a single sample in a study of blood T cell repertoires in COVID-19. Assay: immunoSEQ multiplex PCR; the TCRdb copy retains only in-frame clones and omits some. The table shows about 350,000 clones, with 87% occurring only once. The source material was PBMCs or T cells enriched from blood (not recorded which). The receptor set was obtained from a woman aged 30 to 39 who had recovered from COVID-19. Each CDR3 is given with its conserved first and last residue. Fields, in order: V gene, clone size, J gene, D gene, CDR3 DNA, CDR3 protein. A D gene is named only where the DNA matches it firmly. Clone size is stated in some rows and not others, as once, few, many or a class when expanded.

V gene: TRBV7-9
clone size: NA
J gene: TRBJ2-1
D gene: NA
CDR3 DNA: TGTGCCAGCAGCTTTTCGTCAGTCTACAATGAGCAGTTCTTC
CDR3 protein: CASSFSSVYNEQFF

V gene: TRBV28
clone size: NA
J gene: TRBJ1-2
D gene: NA
CDR3 DNA: TGTGCCAGCAGGGGAGGTAGAGCAGCTGGCTACACCTTC
CDR3 protein: CASRGGRAAGYTF

V gene: TRBV19
clone size: NA
J gene: TRBJ2-3
D gene: TRBD1
CDR3 DNA: TGTGCCAGTACCCTAAGGGACAGAGTCACAGATACGCAGTATTTT
CDR3 protein: CASTLRDRVTDTQYF

V gene: TRBV20-1
clone size: NA
J gene: TRBJ2-3
D gene: NA
CDR3 DNA: TGCAGTGCTAGTGGCGGGGCAACAGATACGCAGTATTTT
CDR3 protein: CSASGGATDTQYF

V gene: TRBV2
clone size: NA
J gene: TRBJ1-5
D gene: NA
CDR3 DNA: TGTGCCAGCAGGGACAGACGGCCCACTCAGCCCCAGCATTTT
CDR3 protein: CASRDRRPTQPQHF

V gene: TRBV19
clone size: once
J gene: TRBJ2-7
D gene: TRBD2
CDR3 DNA: TGTGCCAGTAGGGAGCGGGGGGAGAGCTCCTACGAGCAGTACTTC
CDR3 protein: CASRERGESSYEQYF

V gene: TRBV15
clone size: NA
J gene: TRBJ2-2
D gene: NA
CDR3 DNA: TGTGCCACCAGCAGGGGCCGGGGCGGGGTTACCTCGAACACCGGGGAGCTGTTTTTT
CDR3 protein: CATSRGRGGVTSNTGELFF

V gene: TRBV10-2
clone size: NA
J gene: TRBJ1-5
D gene: TRBD1
CDR3 DNA: TGCGCCAGCTCACAGGGGGCCGGTCAGCCCCAGCATTTT
CDR3 protein: CASSQGAGQPQHF

V gene: TRBV27
clone size: NA
J gene: TRBJ2-3
D gene: NA
CDR3 DNA: TGTGCCAGCAGTTTGCGAGCAGAGCGTCGCACAGATACGCAGTATTTT
CDR3 protein: CASSLRAERRTDTQYF

V gene: TRBV27
clone size: NA
J gene: TRBJ1-6
D gene: NA
CDR3 DNA: TGTGCCAGCAGTTTAACAGGGTTAAGTGGGCCCCTCCACTTT
CDR3 protein: CASSLTGLSGPLHF

V gene: TRBV2
clone size: NA
J gene: TRBJ2-2
D gene: TRBD2
CDR3 DNA: TGTGCCAGCAGCGCCCGCGGGGGTACGAACACCGGGGAGCTGTTTTTT
CDR3 protein: CASSARGGTNTGELFF

V gene: TRBV6-1
clone size: NA
J gene: TRBJ1-4
D gene: NA
CDR3 DNA: TGTGCCAGCAGTTTTGTCAGGCCGAATGAAAAACTGTTTTTT
CDR3 protein: CASSFVRPNEKLFF

V gene: TRBV18
clone size: NA
J gene: TRBJ1-1
D gene: TRBD1
CDR3 DNA: TGTGCCAGCTCACTCTGGACAGGGGATTTTCACACTGAAGCTTTCTTT
CDR3 protein: CASSLWTGDFHTEAFF

V gene: TRBV28
clone size: NA
J gene: TRBJ2-3
D gene: NA
CDR3 DNA: TGTGCCAGCAGCCCGAGGGAAGTCCGGGCAGATACGCAGTATTTT
CDR3 protein: CASSPREVRADTQYF

V gene: TRBV3-1/TRBV3-2
clone size: NA
J gene: TRBJ1-6
D gene: TRBD1
CDR3 DNA: TGTGCCAGCAGCTACAACAGGGGAAATTCACCCCTCCACTTT
CDR3 protein: CASSYNRGNSPLHF

V gene: TRBV7-8
clone size: NA
J gene: TRBJ1-5
D gene: NA
CDR3 DNA: TGTGCCAGCAGACCCACAGGGTCCCGGGGCAATCAGCCCCAGCATTTT
CDR3 protein: CASRPTGSRGNQPQHF

V gene: TRBV4-1
clone size: NA
J gene: TRBJ2-3
D gene: NA
CDR3 DNA: TGCGCCAGCAGCCAAGAGGGCCACGACAGTGACGCGCAGTATTTT
CDR3 protein: CASSQEGHDSDAQYF

V gene: TRBV7-2
clone size: once
J gene: TRBJ1-1
D gene: NA
CDR3 DNA: TGTGCCAGCAGCTTAGATCCCTCAGGCCCTGAAGCTTTCTTT
CDR3 protein: CASSLDPSGPEAFF

V gene: TRBV5-1
clone size: NA
J gene: TRBJ2-5
D gene: NA
CDR3 DNA: TGCGCCAGCAGCTTGGATCATAGTGAGACCCAGTACTTC
CDR3 protein: CASSLDHSETQYF

V gene: TRBV30
clone size: once
J gene: TRBJ2-6
D gene: TRBD1
CDR3 DNA: TGTGCCTGGGGACAGGGGGGTCCCTCTGGGGCCAACGTCCTGACTTTC
CDR3 protein: CAWGQGGPSGANVLTF

V gene: TRBV28
clone size: NA
J gene: TRBJ1-2
D gene: NA
CDR3 DNA: TGTGCCAGCAGCCTCATCAACAGGGCCGCCCAGGGCTACACCTTC
CDR3 protein: CASSLINRAAQGYTF

V gene: TRBV20-1
clone size: NA
J gene: TRBJ2-7
D gene: TRBD1
CDR3 DNA: TGCAGTGCTAGTAGAGTAGGACAGGGAGGCTACGAGCAGTACTTC
CDR3 protein: CSASRVGQGGYEQYF

V gene: TRBV7-2
clone size: NA
J gene: TRBJ2-5
D gene: TRBD2
CDR3 DNA: TGTGCCAGCAGCCCTGCGGGGGGGGACCGGGAGACCCAGTACTTC
CDR3 protein: CASSPAGGDRETQYF

V gene: TRBV5-1
clone size: NA
J gene: TRBJ2-7
D gene: NA
CDR3 DNA: TGCGCCAGCAGCTTGGGACAGCTCTACGAGCAGTACTTC
CDR3 protein: CASSLGQLYEQYF

V gene: TRBV6-5
clone size: NA
J gene: TRBJ2-1
D gene: NA
CDR3 DNA: TGTGCCAGCAGCAAATCGGGTCAGAACCTCAATGAGCAGTTCTTC
CDR3 protein: CASSKSGQNLNEQFF

V gene: TRBV7-2
clone size: NA
J gene: TRBJ2-7
D gene: TRBD2
CDR3 DNA: TGTGCCAGCAGCTTAGGAGTAGCGGGGGGGCCTGGAAACGAGCAGTACTTC
CDR3 protein: CASSLGVAGGPGNEQYF

V gene: TRBV7-9
clone size: NA
J gene: TRBJ2-2
D gene: TRBD1
CDR3 DNA: TGTGCCAGCAGCACGGACAGGGGCACCGGGGAGCTGTTTTTT
CDR3 protein: CASSTDRGTGELFF

V gene: TRBV4-3
clone size: once
J gene: TRBJ2-3
D gene: TRBD2
CDR3 DNA: TGCGCCAGCAGCCAAGGTGAACTAGCGGGGGGAAGCACAGATACGCAGTATTTT
CDR3 protein: CASSQGELAGGSTDTQYF

V gene: TRBV5-1
clone size: NA
J gene: TRBJ2-1
D gene: TRBD2
CDR3 DNA: TGCGCCAGCAGCCCCAGCGGGGGGACTTACAATGAGCAGTTCTTC
CDR3 protein: CASSPSGGTYNEQFF

V gene: TRBV11-3
clone size: NA
J gene: TRBJ2-1
D gene: NA
CDR3 DNA: TGTGCCAGCAGCTTAGCCGGGTACAATGAGCAGTTCTTC
CDR3 protein: CASSLAGYNEQFF

V gene: TRBV27
clone size: NA
J gene: TRBJ2-1
D gene: TRBD2
CDR3 DNA: TGTGCCAGCAGTTTGGCGGGGGGGTACAATGAGCAGTTCTTC
CDR3 protein: CASSLAGGYNEQFF

V gene: TRBV5-1
clone size: NA
J gene: TRBJ2-3
D gene: TRBD2
CDR3 DNA: TGCGCCAGCAGCTTGGCCCGGACTAGCGGGGGCCCGACTAGCACAGATACGCAGTATTTT
CDR3 protein: CASSLARTSGGPTSTDTQYF

V gene: TRBV27
clone size: NA
J gene: TRBJ1-2
D gene: TRBD1
CDR3 DNA: TGTGCCAGCAGTCCATGGACAGGGGACCCCGTGGGTGGCTACACCTTC
CDR3 protein: CASSPWTGDPVGGYTF

V gene: TRBV21-1
clone size: once
J gene: TRBJ2-7
D gene: NA
CDR3 DNA: TGTGCCAGCAGCAAAGAGAGGGGCGCGGGAACCTACGAGCAGTACTTC
CDR3 protein: CASSKERGAGTYEQYF

V gene: TRBV7-2
clone size: NA
J gene: TRBJ2-2
D gene: TRBD1
CDR3 DNA: TGTGCCAGCAGCTTAAACGCAGGGGGTGGATCCGGGGAGCTGTTTTTT
CDR3 protein: CASSLNAGGGSGELFF

V gene: TRBV4-1
clone size: NA
J gene: TRBJ1-6
D gene: NA
CDR3 DNA: TGCGCCAGCAGCCAAGATGGAGGGAGCTCCTATAATTCACCCCTCCACTTT
CDR3 protein: CASSQDGGSSYNSPLHF

V gene: TRBV15
clone size: NA
J gene: TRBJ1-3
D gene: NA
CDR3 DNA: TGTGCCACCAGGCTGGGGGCGTCTGGAAACACCATATATTTT
CDR3 protein: CATRLGASGNTIYF

V gene: TRBV5-1
clone size: NA
J gene: TRBJ1-6
D gene: NA
CDR3 DNA: TGCGCCAGCAGCCTGGCAACAGGGACTAATTCACCCCTCCACTTT
CDR3 protein: CASSLATGTNSPLHF

V gene: TRBV5-1
clone size: NA
J gene: TRBJ1-5
D gene: NA
CDR3 DNA: TGCGCCAGCAGCTTGGGCGCGGGAGGGAGCAATCAGCCCCAGCATTTT
CDR3 protein: CASSLGAGGSNQPQHF

V gene: TRBV6-2/TRBV6-3
clone size: NA
J gene: TRBJ2-7
D gene: NA
CDR3 DNA: TGTGCCAGCACCCCTTCGTTGGGGGGAGGCTACGAGCAGTACTTC
CDR3 protein: CASTPSLGGGYEQYF

V gene: TRBV18
clone size: NA
J gene: TRBJ1-1
D gene: TRBD1
CDR3 DNA: TGTGCCAGCTCACCGGCGCAGGGGGAGGCTGAAGCTTTCTTT
CDR3 protein: CASSPAQGEAEAFF

V gene: TRBV10-3
clone size: NA
J gene: TRBJ2-3
D gene: NA
CDR3 DNA: TGTGCCATCAAGATGGGGACTAGCACAGATACGCAGTATTTT
CDR3 protein: CAIKMGTSTDTQYF

V gene: TRBV7-9
clone size: NA
J gene: TRBJ2-3
D gene: NA
CDR3 DNA: TGTGCCAGCAGCCATCCCGACAGATCTGGGACAGATACGCAGTATTTT
CDR3 protein: CASSHPDRSGTDTQYF

V gene: TRBV7-9
clone size: NA
J gene: TRBJ1-1
D gene: TRBD1
CDR3 DNA: TGTGCCAGCAGCGGACAGGTTCGCGGCGCTGAAGCTTTCTTT
CDR3 protein: CASSGQVRGAEAFF

V gene: TRBV12-1
clone size: once
J gene: TRBJ1-6
D gene: NA
CDR3 DNA: TGTGCCAGCAGCTTGCTCCCTGGACAGGGACGGTGTTCCTATAATTCACCCCTCCACTTT
CDR3 protein: CASSLLPGQGRCSYNSPLHF

V gene: TRBV3-1/TRBV3-2
clone size: NA
J gene: TRBJ2-1
D gene: NA
CDR3 DNA: TGTGCCAGCAGCCAAGATCAAGGGGACTACAATGAGCAGTTCTTC
CDR3 protein: CASSQDQGDYNEQFF

V gene: TRBV29-1
clone size: many
J gene: TRBJ2-7
D gene: TRBD1
CDR3 DNA: TGCAGCGTTGAAAAAGGACAGGGAACTGGCGAGCAGTACTTC
CDR3 protein: CSVEKGQGTGEQYF

V gene: TRBV2
clone size: NA
J gene: TRBJ1-2
D gene: NA
CDR3 DNA: TGTGCCAGCAGCCTGCCGGGGAACATTTATGGCTACACCTTC
CDR3 protein: CASSLPGNIYGYTF

V gene: TRBV5-1
clone size: NA
J gene: TRBJ1-4
D gene: NA
CDR3 DNA: TGCGCCAGCAGCGCAACAGGGATAAGTAATGAAAAACTGTTTTTT
CDR3 protein: CASSATGISNEKLFF

V gene: TRBV7-9
clone size: NA
J gene: TRBJ1-1
D gene: NA
CDR3 DNA: TGTGCCAGCACTAACAGTCTGGTGTCGAACACTGAAGCTTTCTTT
CDR3 protein: CASTNSLVSNTEAFF

V gene: TRBV3-1/TRBV3-2
clone size: NA
J gene: TRBJ1-1
D gene: NA
CDR3 DNA: TGTGCCAGCAGCCAAGGACAGGAGACTGAAGCTTTCTTT
CDR3 protein: CASSQGQETEAFF

V gene: TRBV4-1
clone size: NA
J gene: TRBJ1-4
D gene: NA
CDR3 DNA: TGCGCCAGCAGCCAGCGTGAAAAACTGTTTTTT
CDR3 protein: CASSQREKLFF

V gene: TRBV6-1
clone size: NA
J gene: TRBJ2-1
D gene: TRBD1
CDR3 DNA: TGTGCCAGTCAGGGTACAGGGGCCGCGGAAGAGCAGTTCTTC
CDR3 protein: CASQGTGAAEEQFF

V gene: TRBV29-1
clone size: NA
J gene: TRBJ1-1
D gene: NA
CDR3 DNA: TGCAGCGTTTATGCTAACCCTGAAGCTTTCTTT
CDR3 protein: CSVYANPEAFF

V gene: TRBV6-5
clone size: NA
J gene: TRBJ2-5
D gene: NA
CDR3 DNA: TGTGCCAGCAGCCCCTCAGCCAGGGTCTGGGAGACCCAGTACTTC
CDR3 protein: CASSPSARVWETQYF

V gene: TRBV5-4
clone size: NA
J gene: TRBJ1-2
D gene: TRBD1
CDR3 DNA: TGTGCCAGCAGCTTGTTAGAGGGGGCCTTTGCTAACTATGGCTACACCTTC
CDR3 protein: CASSLLEGAFANYGYTF

V gene: TRBV5-4
clone size: NA
J gene: TRBJ2-1
D gene: TRBD1
CDR3 DNA: TGTGCCAGCAGCTCGGGACAGGGACACAATGAGCAGTTCTTC
CDR3 protein: CASSSGQGHNEQFF